This T cell receptor beta chain stems from a study of shared clonotypes between healthy human individuals. Libraries were prepared by immunoSEQ multiplex PCR; TCRdb keeps only in-frame clonotypes and omits some of them. The sample contains about 1.5 million clones, under 99% of which appear only once. V lost 5 bases, J lost 1 base, and 7 bases stayed unmatched. Per germline, CDR1 MDHEN and CDR2 SYDVKM. This CDR3 contains 15 residues. The chain couples TRBV28 to TRBJ2-5; 7 bases match TRBD1. The sample taken for sequencing was naive CD4+ T cells sorted from blood. Subset indicated: CD45RA+ positively selected. The receptor's source is a man aged 25-45 years in good health. The CDR3 loop is CASSPLGQSQETQYF. Here the CDR3 DNA reads TGTGCCAGCAGTCCCCTGGGACAGAGCCAAGAGACCCAGTACTTC. Looking up the rest from reference TRBV28 and TRBJ2-5 gives the full variable domain: DVKVTQSSRYLVKRTGEKVFLECVQDMDHENMFWYRQDPGLGLRLIYFSYDVKMKEKGDIPEGYSVSREKKERFSLILESASTNQTSMYLCASSPLGQSQETQYFGPGTRLLVL.